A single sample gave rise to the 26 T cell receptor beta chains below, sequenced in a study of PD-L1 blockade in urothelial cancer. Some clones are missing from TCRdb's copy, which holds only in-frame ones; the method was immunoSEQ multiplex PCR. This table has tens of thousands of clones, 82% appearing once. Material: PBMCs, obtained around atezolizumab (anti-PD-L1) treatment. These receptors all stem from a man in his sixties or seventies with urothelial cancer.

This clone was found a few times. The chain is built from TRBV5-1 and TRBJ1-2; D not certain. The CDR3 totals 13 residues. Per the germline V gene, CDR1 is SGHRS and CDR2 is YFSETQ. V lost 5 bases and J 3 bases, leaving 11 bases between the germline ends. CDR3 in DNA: TGCGCCAGCAGGCCAGACGGAGACTATGGCTACACCTTC. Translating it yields CASRPDGDYGYTF. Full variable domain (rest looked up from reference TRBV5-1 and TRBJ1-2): KAGVTQTPRYLIKTRGQQVTLSCSPISGHRSVSWYQQTPGQGLQFLFEYFSETQRNKGNFPGRFSGRQFSNSRSEMNVSTLELGDSALYLCASRPDGDYGYTFGSGTRLTVV.

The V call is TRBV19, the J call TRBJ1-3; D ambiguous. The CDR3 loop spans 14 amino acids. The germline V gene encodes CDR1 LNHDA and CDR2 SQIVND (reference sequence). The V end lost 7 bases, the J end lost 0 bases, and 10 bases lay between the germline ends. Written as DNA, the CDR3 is TGTGCCAGTAAGAATAGAGACTCTGGAAACACCATATATTTT. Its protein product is CASKNRDSGNTIYF.

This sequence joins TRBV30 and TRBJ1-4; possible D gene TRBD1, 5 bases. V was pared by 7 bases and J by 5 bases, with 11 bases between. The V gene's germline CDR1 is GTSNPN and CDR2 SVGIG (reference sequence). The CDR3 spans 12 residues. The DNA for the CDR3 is TGTGCCTTCAGACAGACCAATGAAAAACTGTTTTTT. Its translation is CAFRQTNEKLFF.

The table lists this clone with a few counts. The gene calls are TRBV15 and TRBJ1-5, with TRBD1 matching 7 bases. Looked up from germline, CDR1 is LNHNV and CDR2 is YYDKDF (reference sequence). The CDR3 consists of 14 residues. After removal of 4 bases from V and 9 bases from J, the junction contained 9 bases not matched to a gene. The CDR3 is CATSIGQVGGPQHF. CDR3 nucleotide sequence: TGTGCCACCAGCATAGGACAGGTGGGGGGGCCCCAGCATTTT.

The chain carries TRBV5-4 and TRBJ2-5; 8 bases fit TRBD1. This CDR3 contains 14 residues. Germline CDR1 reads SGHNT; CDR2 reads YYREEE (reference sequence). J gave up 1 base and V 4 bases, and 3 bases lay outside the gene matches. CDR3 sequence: CASSQDRAQETQYF. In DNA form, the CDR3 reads TGTGCCAGCAGCCAGGACAGGGCCCAAGAGACCCAGTACTTC.

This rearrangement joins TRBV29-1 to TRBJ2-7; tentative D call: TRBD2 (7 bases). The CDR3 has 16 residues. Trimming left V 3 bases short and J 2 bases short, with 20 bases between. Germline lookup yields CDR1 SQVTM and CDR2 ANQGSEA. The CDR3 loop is CSVDGGDGGVTYEQYF. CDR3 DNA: TGCAGCGTTGATGGGGGGGATGGGGGCGTAACCTACGAGCAGTACTTC.

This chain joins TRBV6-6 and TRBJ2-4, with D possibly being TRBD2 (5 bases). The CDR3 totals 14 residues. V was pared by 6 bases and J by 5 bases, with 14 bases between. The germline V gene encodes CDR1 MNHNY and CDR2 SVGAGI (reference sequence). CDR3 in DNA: TGTGCCAGCAGCCTCGGAGGCGACCAAAACATTCAGTACTTC. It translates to CASSLGGDQNIQYF.

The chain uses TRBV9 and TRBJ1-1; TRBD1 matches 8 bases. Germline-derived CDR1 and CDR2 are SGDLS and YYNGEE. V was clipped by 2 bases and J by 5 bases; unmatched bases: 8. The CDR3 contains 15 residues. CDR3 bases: TGTGCCAGCAGCGTGGATCAGGGGGCGTTGACTGAAGCTTTCTTT. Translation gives CASSVDQGALTEAFF.

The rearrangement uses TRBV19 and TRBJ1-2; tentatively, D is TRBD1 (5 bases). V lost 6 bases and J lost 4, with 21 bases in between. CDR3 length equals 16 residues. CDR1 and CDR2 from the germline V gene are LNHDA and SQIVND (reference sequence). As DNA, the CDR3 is TGTGCCAGTAGCCACCCGGGGGAGGGCTCGCTCTATGGCTACACCTTC. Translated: CASSHPGEGSLYGYTF.

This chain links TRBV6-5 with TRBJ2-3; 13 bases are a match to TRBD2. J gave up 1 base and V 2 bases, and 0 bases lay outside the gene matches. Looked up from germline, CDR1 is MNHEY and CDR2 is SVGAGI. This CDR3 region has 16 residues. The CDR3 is CASSYGLAGGTDTQYF. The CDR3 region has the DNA TGTGCCAGCAGTTACGGACTAGCGGGAGGCACAGATACGCAGTATTTT.

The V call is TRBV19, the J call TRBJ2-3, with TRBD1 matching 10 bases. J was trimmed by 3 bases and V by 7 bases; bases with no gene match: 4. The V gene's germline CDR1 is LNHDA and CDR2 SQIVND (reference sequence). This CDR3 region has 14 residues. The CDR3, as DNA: TGTGCCAGTACCGTGGGACAGGGGACAGATACGCAGTATTTT. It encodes CASTVGQGTDTQYF.

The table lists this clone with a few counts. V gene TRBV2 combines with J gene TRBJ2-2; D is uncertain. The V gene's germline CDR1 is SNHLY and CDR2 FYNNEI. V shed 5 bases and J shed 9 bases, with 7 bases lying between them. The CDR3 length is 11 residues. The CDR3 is CASSTNRELFF. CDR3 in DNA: TGTGCCAGCAGTACTAATAGGGAGCTGTTTTTT.

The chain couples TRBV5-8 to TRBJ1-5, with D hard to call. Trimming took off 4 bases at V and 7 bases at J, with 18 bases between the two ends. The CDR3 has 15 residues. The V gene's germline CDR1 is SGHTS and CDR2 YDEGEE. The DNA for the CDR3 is TGTGCCAGCAGCCATAAACGACTTGCTGGGCAGCCCCAGCATTTT. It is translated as CASSHKRLAGQPQHF.

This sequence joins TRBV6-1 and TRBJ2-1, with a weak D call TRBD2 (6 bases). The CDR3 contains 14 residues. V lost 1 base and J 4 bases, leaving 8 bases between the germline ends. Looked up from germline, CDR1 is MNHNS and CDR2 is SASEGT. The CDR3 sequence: CASSEGLEYNEQFF. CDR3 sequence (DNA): TGTGCCAGCAGTGAAGGACTAGAATACAATGAGCAGTTCTTC.

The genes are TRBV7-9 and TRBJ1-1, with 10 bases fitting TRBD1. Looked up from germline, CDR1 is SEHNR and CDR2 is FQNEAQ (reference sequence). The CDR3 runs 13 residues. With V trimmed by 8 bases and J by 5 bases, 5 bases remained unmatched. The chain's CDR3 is CASPWDRGTEAFF. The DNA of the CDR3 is TGTGCCAGCCCCTGGGACAGGGGAACTGAAGCTTTCTTT. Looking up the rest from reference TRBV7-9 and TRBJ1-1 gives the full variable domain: DTGVSQNPRHKITKRGQNVTFRCDPISEHNRLYWYRQTLGQGPEFLTYFQNEAQLEKSRLLSDRFSAERPKGSFSTLEIQRTEQGDSAMYLCASPWDRGTEAFFGQGTRLTVV.

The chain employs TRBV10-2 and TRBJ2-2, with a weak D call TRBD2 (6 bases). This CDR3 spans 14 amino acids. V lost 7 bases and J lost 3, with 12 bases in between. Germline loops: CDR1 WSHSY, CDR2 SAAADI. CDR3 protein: CASIYGRDTGELFF. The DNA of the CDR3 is TGCGCCAGCATATACGGGAGAGACACCGGGGAGCTGTTTTTT.

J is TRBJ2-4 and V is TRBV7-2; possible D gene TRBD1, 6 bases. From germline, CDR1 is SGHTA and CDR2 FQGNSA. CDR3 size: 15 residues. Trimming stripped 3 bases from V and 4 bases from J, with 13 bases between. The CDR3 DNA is TGTGCCAGCAGCTTGACGGTACAGGGAAAAAACATTCAGTACTTC. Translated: CASSLTVQGKNIQYF.

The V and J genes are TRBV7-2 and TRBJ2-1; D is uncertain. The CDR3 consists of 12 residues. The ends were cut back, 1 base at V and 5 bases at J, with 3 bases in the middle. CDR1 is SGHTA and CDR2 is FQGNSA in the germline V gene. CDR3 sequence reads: CASSLVNNEQFF. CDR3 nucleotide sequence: TGTGCCAGCAGCTTAGTCAACAATGAGCAGTTCTTC.

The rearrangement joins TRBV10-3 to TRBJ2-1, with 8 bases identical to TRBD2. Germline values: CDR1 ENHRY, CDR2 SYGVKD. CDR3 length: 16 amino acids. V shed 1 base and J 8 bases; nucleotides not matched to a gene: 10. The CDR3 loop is CAISEFPAGDGDEQFF. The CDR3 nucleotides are TGTGCCATCAGTGAGTTTCCAGCGGGAGACGGAGATGAGCAGTTCTTC.

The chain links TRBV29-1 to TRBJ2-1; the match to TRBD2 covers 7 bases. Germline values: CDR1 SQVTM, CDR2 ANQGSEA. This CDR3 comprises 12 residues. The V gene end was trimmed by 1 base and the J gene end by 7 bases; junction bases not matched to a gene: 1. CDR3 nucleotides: TGCAGCGTTGAAGGGACTAGGAATGAGCAGTTCTTC. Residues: CSVEGTRNEQFF.

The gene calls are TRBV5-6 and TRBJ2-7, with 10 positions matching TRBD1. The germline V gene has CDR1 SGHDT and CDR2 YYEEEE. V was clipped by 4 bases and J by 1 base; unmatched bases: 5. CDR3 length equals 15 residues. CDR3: CASSTGTGVSYEQYF. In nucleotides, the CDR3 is TGTGCCAGCAGCACTGGGACAGGGGTTTCCTACGAGCAGTACTTC.

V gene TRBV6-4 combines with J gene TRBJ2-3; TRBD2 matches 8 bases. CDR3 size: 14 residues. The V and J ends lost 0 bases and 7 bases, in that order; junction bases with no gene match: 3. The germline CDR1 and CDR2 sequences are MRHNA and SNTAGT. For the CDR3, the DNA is TGTGCCAGCAGTGACTCAGCGGGAGTAAATACGCAGTATTTT. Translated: CASSDSAGVNTQYF.

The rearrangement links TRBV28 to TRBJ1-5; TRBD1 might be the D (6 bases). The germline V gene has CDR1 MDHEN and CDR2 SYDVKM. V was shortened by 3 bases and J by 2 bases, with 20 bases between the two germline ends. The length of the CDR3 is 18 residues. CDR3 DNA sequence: TGTGCCAGCAGTTTTCATGTGGGTAAGGGGGTGCGCAATCAGCCCCAGCATTTT. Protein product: CASSFHVGKGVRNQPQHF.

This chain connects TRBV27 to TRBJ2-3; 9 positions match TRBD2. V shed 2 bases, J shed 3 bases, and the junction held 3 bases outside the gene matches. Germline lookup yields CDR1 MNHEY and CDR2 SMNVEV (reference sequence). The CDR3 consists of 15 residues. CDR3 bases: TGTGCCAGCAGTTTAGGCAGCGGGAGGACAGATACGCAGTATTTT. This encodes CASSLGSGRTDTQYF.

CDR3 amino acids: CASSMLDRPDTEAFF. In DNA form, the CDR3 reads TGTGCCAGTAGTATGTTGGACAGGCCCGACACTGAAGCTTTCTTT. The V and J genes are TRBV19 and TRBJ1-1; 7 bases agree with TRBD1. CDR3 length: 15 residues. The junction had 7 bases not matched to a gene; V was cut back by 3 bases and J by 3 bases. From germline, CDR1 is LNHDA and CDR2 SQIVND (reference sequence).

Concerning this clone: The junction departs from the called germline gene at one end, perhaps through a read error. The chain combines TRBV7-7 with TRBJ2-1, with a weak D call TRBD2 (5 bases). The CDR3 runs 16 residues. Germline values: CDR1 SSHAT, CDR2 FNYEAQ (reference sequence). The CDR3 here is CASSLAHGISYNEQFF. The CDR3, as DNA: TGTGCTAGCAGCTTAGCGCACGGGATTTCCTACAATGAGCAGTTCTTC.